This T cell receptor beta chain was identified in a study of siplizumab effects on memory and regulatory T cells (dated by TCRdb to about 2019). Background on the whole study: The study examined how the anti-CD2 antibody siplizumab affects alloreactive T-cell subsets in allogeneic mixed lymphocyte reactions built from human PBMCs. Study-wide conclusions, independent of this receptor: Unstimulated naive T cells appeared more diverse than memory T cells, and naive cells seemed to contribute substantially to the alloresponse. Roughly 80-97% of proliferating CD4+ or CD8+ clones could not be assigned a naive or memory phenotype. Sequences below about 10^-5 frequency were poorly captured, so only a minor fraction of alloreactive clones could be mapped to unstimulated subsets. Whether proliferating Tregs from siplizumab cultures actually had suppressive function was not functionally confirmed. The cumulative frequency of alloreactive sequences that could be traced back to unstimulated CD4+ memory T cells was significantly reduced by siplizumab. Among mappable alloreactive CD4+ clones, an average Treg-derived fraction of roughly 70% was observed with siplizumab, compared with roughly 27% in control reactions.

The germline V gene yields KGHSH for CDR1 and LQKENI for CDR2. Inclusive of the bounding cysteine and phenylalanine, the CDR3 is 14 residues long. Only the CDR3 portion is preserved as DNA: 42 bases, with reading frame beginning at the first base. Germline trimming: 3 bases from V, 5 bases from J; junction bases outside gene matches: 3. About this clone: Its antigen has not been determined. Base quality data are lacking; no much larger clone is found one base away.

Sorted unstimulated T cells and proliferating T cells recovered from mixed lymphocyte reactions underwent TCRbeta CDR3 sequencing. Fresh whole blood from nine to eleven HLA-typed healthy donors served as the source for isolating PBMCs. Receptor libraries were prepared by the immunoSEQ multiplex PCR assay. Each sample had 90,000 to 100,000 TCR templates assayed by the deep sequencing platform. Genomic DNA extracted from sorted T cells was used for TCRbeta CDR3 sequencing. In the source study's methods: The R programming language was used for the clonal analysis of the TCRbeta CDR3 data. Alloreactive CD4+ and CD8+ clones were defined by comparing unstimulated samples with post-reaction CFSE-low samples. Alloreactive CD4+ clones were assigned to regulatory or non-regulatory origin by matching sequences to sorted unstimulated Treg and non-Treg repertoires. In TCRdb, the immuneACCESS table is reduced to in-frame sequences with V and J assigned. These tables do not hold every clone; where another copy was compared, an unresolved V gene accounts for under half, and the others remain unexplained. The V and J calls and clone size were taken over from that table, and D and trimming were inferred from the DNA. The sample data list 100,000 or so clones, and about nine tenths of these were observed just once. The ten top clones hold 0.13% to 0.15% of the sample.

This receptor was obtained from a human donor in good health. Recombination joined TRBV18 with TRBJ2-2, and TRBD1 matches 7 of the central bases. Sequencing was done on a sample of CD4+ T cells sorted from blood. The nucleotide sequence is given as TGTGCCAGCTCACCCCCGACAGGGACCGGGGAGCTGTTTTTT. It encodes CASSPPTGTGELFF.